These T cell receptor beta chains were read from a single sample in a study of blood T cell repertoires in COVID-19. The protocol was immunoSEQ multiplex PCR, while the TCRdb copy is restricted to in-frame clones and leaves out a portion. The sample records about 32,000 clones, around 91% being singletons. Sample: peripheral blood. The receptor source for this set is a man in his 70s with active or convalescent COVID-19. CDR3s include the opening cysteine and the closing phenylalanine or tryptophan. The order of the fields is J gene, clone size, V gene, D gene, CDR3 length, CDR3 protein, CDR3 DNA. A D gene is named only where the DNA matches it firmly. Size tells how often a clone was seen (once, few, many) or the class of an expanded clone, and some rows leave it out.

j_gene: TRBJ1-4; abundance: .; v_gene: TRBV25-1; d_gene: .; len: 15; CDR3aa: CASSERGASWEKLFF; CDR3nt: TGTGCCAGCAGTGAACGGGGGGCATCGTGGGAAAAACTGTTTTTT
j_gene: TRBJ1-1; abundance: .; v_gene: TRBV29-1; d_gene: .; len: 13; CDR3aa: CSVRGQLNTEAFF; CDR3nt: TGCAGCGTCCGCGGCCAGTTGAACACTGAAGCTTTCTTT
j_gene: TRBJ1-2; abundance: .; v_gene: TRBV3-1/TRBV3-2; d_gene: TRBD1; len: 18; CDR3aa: CASSQSRGDRGPYYGYTF; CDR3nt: TGTGCCAGCAGCCAATCCCGAGGGGACAGGGGGCCTTACTATGGCTACACCTTC
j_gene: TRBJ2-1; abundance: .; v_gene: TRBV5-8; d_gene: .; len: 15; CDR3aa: CASSLALDSYNEQFF; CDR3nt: TGTGCCAGCAGCTTGGCTTTAGACTCCTACAATGAGCAGTTCTTC
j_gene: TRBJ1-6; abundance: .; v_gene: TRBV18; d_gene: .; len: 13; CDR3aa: CASSPTQGDSLHF; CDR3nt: TGTGCCAGCTCACCAACACAGGGTGATTCCCTCCACTTT
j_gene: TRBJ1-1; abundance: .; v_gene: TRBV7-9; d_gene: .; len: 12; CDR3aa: CASSPAGFEAFF; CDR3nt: TGTGCCAGCAGCCCTGCAGGGTTCGAAGCTTTCTTT
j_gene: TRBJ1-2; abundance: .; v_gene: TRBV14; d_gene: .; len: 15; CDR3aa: CASSPDSRYPYGYTF; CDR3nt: TGTGCCAGCAGCCCGGACTCCCGTTACCCCTATGGCTACACCTTC
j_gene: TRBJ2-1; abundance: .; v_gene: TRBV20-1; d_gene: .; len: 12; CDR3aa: CSASRVNNEQFF; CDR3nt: TGCAGTGCTAGTCGAGTTAACAATGAGCAGTTCTTC
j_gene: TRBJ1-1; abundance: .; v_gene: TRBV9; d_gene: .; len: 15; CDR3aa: CASSVDGRPNTEAFF; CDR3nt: TGTGCCAGCAGCGTAGACGGGAGACCGAACACTGAAGCTTTCTTT
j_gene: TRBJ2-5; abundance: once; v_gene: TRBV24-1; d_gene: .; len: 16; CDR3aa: CATSDPPGRAQETQYF; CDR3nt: TGTGCCACCAGTGATCCCCCGGGCAGGGCTCAAGAGACCCAGTACTTC
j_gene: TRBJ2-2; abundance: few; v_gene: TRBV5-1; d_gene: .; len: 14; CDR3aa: CASSLTVNTGELFF; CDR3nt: TGCGCCAGCAGCTTGACTGTGAACACCGGGGAGCTGTTTTTT
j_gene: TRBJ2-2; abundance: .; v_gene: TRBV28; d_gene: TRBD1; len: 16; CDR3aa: CASSLGQGVNTGELFF; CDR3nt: TGTGCCAGCAGTTTAGGACAGGGGGTGAACACCGGGGAGCTGTTTTTT
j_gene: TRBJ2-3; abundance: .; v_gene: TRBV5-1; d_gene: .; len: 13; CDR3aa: CASSLEGLDTQYF; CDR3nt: TGCGCCAGCAGCTTGGAGGGACTGGATACGCAGTATTTT
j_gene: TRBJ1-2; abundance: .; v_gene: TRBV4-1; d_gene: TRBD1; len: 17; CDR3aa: CASSQDFRNQGVSGYTF; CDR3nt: TGCGCCAGCAGCCAAGATTTCCGAAATCAGGGGGTTAGTGGCTACACCTTC
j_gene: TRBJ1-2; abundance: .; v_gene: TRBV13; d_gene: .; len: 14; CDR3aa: CASSYLYGDEGYTF; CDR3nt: TGTGCCAGCAGCTATCTGTACGGGGATGAAGGCTACACCTTC
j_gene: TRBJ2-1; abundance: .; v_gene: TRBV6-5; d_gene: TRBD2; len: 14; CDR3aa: CASRLAGVGVEQFF; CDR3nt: TGTGCCAGCCGATTAGCGGGAGTAGGGGTTGAGCAGTTCTTC
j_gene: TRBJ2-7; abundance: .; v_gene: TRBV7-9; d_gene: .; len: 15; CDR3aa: CATSQGWTDSYEQYF; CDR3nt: TGTGCCACCTCTCAGGGGTGGACGGACTCCTACGAGCAGTACTTC
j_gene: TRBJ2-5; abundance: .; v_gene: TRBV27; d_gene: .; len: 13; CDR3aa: CASSARIVETQYF; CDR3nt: TGTGCCAGCAGTGCGCGTATCGTAGAGACCCAGTACTTC
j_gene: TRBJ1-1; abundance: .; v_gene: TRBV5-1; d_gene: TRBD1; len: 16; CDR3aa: CASSPGTGVKNTEAFF; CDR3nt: TGCGCCAGCAGCCCCGGGACAGGGGTGAAGAACACTGAAGCTTTCTTT
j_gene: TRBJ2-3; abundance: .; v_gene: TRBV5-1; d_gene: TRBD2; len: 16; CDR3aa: CASSETSGWGTDTQYF; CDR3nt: TGCGCCAGCAGCGAAACTAGCGGGTGGGGCACAGATACGCAGTATTTT
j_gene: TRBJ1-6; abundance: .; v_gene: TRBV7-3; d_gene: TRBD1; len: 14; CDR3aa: CASSRQGVNSPLHF; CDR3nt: TGTGCCAGCAGCAGACAGGGAGTAAATTCACCCCTCCACTTT
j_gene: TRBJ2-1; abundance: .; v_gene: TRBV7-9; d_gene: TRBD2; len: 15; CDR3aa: CASSPSGRAWNEQFF; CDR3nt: TGTGCCAGCAGCCCCAGCGGGAGGGCCTGGAATGAGCAGTTCTTC
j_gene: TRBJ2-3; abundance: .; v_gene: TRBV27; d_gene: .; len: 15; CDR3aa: CASSKWGGGMDTQYF; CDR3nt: TGTGCCAGCAGTAAATGGGGGGGCGGTATGGATACGCAGTATTTT
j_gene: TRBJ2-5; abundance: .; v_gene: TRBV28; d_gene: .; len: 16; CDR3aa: CASSSLGRGGRETQYF; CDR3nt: TGTGCCAGCAGTTCCCTTGGTAGGGGAGGTCGGGAGACCCAGTACTTC
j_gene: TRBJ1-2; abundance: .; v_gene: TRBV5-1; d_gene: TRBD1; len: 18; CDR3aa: CASSRVGTGESVGYGYTF; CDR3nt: TGCGCCAGCAGCCGCGTCGGGACAGGGGAAAGTGTGGGCTATGGCTACACCTTC
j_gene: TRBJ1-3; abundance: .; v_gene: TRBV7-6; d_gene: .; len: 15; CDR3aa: CASSLYSRGGNTIYF; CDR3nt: TGTGCCAGCAGCTTATATAGCAGGGGTGGAAACACCATATATTTT
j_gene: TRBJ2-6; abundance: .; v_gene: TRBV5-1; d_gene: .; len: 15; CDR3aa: CASSQDTSGANVLTF; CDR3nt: TGCGCCAGCAGCCAGGACACCTCTGGGGCCAACGTCCTGACTTTC
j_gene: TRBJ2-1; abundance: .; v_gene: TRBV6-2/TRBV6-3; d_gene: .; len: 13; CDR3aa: CASSYPDRGEQFF; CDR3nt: TGTGCCAGCAGTTACCCTGACCGCGGGGAGCAGTTCTTC
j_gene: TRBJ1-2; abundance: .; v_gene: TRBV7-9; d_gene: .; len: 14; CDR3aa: CASSLASPFYGYTF; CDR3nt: TGTGCCAGCAGCTTAGCAAGCCCCTTCTATGGCTACACCTTC
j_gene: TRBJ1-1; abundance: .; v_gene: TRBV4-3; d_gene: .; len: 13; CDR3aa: CASSQDRYGEAFF; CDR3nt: TGCGCCAGCAGCCAAGATAGATACGGTGAAGCTTTCTTT
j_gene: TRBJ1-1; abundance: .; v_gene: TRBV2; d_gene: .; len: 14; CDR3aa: CASSDRGWNTEAFF; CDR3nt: TGTGCCAGCAGTGACCGGGGTTGGAACACTGAAGCTTTCTTT
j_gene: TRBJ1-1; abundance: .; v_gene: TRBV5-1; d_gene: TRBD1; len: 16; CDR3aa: CASSPGTGGQNTEAFF; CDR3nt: TGCGCCAGCAGTCCCGGGACAGGGGGCCAGAACACTGAAGCTTTCTTT
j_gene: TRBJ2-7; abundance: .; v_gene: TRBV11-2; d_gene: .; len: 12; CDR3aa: CASRTGSYEQYF; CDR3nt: TGTGCCAGCAGGACTGGTTCCTACGAGCAGTACTTC
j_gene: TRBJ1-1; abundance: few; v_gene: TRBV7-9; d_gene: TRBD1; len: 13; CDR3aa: CASSVGQGAIAFF; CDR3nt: TGTGCCAGCAGCGTGGGACAGGGGGCAATCGCTTTCTTT
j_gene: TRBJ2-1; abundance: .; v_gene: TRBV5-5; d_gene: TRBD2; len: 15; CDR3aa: CASSPTSGTYNEQFF; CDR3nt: TGTGCCAGCAGCCCGACTAGCGGGACCTACAATGAGCAGTTCTTC
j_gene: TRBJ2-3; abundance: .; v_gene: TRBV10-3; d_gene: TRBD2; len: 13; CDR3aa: CAISELTSGGFYF; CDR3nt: TGTGCCATCAGTGAGTTGACTAGCGGGGGGTTTTATTTT
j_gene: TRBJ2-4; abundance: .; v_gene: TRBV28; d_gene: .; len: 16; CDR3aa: CASSLTGSLAKNIQYF; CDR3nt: TGTGCCAGCAGTTTAACAGGTTCACTAGCCAAAAACATTCAGTACTTC